This T cell receptor beta chain originates from a study of PD-1 blockade in classical Hodgkin lymphoma. Time point in this sample: cycle 4 day 1 (C4D1), after 5 to 7 weeks of nivolumab. All the patients suffered relapse after autologous stem cell transplantation, and brentuximab vedotin exposure differed. TCRdb keeps only in-frame clones here, not all; method: immunoSEQ multiplex PCR. Among roughly 100,000 clones, 89% were seen once, and the ten largest hold around 17%. V lost 6 bases and J 1 base, leaving 13 bases between the germline ends. This CDR3 is built from 14 residues. Germline V CDR1 and CDR2: SNHLY, FYNNEI. Note on this clone: What it recognizes is unknown.

Study-wide points: The diversity seen at baseline in complete responders resembled that of newly diagnosed patients. There was a significant rise in CD4+ TCR diversity by C4D1, with no such rise for CD8+. Newly diagnosed patients reportedly trailed healthy donors in baseline TCR diversity.

The sequenced sample was peripheral blood mononuclear cells (PBMCs), obtained before the fourth cycle of nivolumab. The genes are TRBV2 and TRBJ2-7; D is unclear. The source is a human donor with classical Hodgkin lymphoma. CDR3 in DNA: TGTGCCAGCAGCCTCTATGGACGTTCCTACGAGCAGTACTTC. This gives the protein CASSLYGRSYEQYF.